The next 30 T cell receptor beta chains were all read from a single sample in a study of T cells in Graves' hyperthyroidism and ophthalmopathy. Amplified TCR beta CDR3 regions derived from RNA transcripts. The HTBI primer set drove a first-round RT-PCR of the TCR CDR3. TCRdb itself ran the multiplex PCR reads through MiXCR, one entry per CDR3 protein. Here the sample spans hundreds of thousands of distinct CDR3 sequences, less than 15% being singletons. Material for sequencing was blood. The receptors stem from a woman aged 18-35 years with Graves' hyperthyroidism.

This clonotype was counted many times. The chain recombines TRBV20-1 with TRBJ1-5; perhaps TRBD1 as D (6 bases). The CDR3 extends over 14 amino acids. The ends were cut back, 7 bases at V and 5 bases at J, with 18 bases in the middle. CDR1 is DFQATT, CDR2 SNEGSKA, per germline (reference sequence). The CDR3 loop is CSGRKNRVDQPQHF. In DNA, the CDR3 is TGCAGTGGTCGGAAGAACAGGGTTGATCAGCCCCAGCATTTT.

In its sample, this clonotype was seen many times. This chain uses TRBV7-9 with TRBJ1-3; no clear D gene. Trimming pared 2 bases from V and 4 bases from J, leaving 3 bases between. Germline CDR1 SEHNR, CDR2 FQNEAQ (reference sequence). CDR3 length: 12 amino acids. CDR3 residues: CASSLQGNTIYF. The CDR3 bases are TGTGCCAGCAGCTTACAGGGAAACACCATATATTTT.

The sample holds a few counts of this clonotype. The V call is TRBV12-3 or TRBV12-4, the J call TRBJ1-2, with D hard to call. V lost 3 bases and J 9 bases, leaving 20 bases between the germline ends. The CDR3 is made up of 15 amino acids. CDR3 DNA: TGTGCCAGCAGTTTTCAGGTTACGGCTTCGCTGAGCTACACCTTC. Its protein product is CASSFQVTASLSYTF.

This clonotype has ten or more counts. The chain carries TRBV7-9 and TRBJ2-1; TRBD2 aligns across 12 bases. After removal of 5 bases from V and 9 bases from J, the junction contained 11 bases not matched to a gene. The CDR3 length is 16 residues. CDR1 is SEHNR and CDR2 is FQNEAQ in the germline V gene (reference sequence). The CDR3: CASSPGTSGRGGEQFF. The DNA of the CDR3 is TGTGCCAGCAGCCCTGGGACTAGCGGGCGAGGGGGTGAGCAGTTCTTC.

The table lists this clonotype with many counts. The chain has TRBV11-2 and TRBJ2-1; D unresolved. Germline V CDR1 and CDR2: SGHAT, FQNNGV. The CDR3 has 12 amino acids. V gave up 1 base and J gave up 8 bases, with 6 bases separating them. CDR3 sequence reads: CASSLAGYEQFF. CDR3 in DNA: TGTGCCAGCAGCTTAGCAGGATATGAGCAGTTCTTC.

At least ten counts were recorded for this clonotype. The chain joins TRBV18 to TRBJ1-5; no definite D call. Germline V gene data show CDR1 as KGHSH and CDR2 as LQKENI. The CDR3 is made up of 13 amino acids. V shed 6 bases and J shed 5 bases, with 11 bases lying between them. The CDR3 loop is CASSTDRHQPQHF. The CDR3 nucleotides are TGTGCCAGCTCGACGGACCGGCATCAGCCCCAGCATTTT.

The sample holds many counts of this clonotype. The chain recombines TRBV28 with TRBJ1-1, with 7 bases lining up with TRBD1. V shed 5 bases, J shed 6 bases, and the junction held 9 bases outside the gene matches. There are 14 residues in the CDR3. Germline V gene sequence: CDR1 MDHEN, CDR2 SYDVKM. CDR3 loop: CASSAADRDPEAFF. The CDR3 DNA reads TGTGCCAGCAGTGCAGCCGACAGGGACCCTGAAGCTTTCTTT.

The rearrangement joins TRBV24-1 to TRBJ2-2; unclear D gene. The V and J ends lost 2 bases and 9 bases respectively, with 9 bases between them. CDR1 KGHDR and CDR2 SFDVKD come from the germline V gene. The CDR3 covers 13 residues. CDR3 DNA sequence: TGTGCCACCAGTGATTATGGGAACCGGGAGCTGTTTTTT. Residues: CATSDYGNRELFF.

The V gene is TRBV7-9, the J gene TRBJ1-1; no reliable D call. Trimming shortened V by 0 bases and J by 3 bases, and 8 bases separated the two germline ends. Germline lookup yields CDR1 SEHNR and CDR2 FQNEAQ (reference sequence). The CDR3 totals 14 residues. In DNA, the CDR3 is TGTGCCAGCAGCTTAGCTTCTCCTGACACTGAAGCTTTCTTT. Protein product: CASSLASPDTEAFF.

This clonotype was observed many times. The genes are TRBV27 and TRBJ1-5; D is perhaps TRBD1 (6 bases). Trimming cost V 3 bases and J 1 base, with 7 bases left between them. CDR3 length: 14 residues. The V gene's germline CDR1 is MNHEY and CDR2 SMNVEV (reference sequence). The DNA for the CDR3 is TGTGCCAGCAGTTTCGGACAGAGCAATCAGCCCCAGCATTTT. This gives the protein CASSFGQSNQPQHF.

This clonotype was seen more than once but under ten times. The chain joins TRBV20-1 to TRBJ1-5; TRBD1 matches at 7 bases. Germline loops: CDR1 DFQATT, CDR2 SNEGSKA (reference sequence). The ends lost 5 bases at V and 10 bases at J; junction bases unmatched: 11. CDR3 length: 13 residues. CDR3 DNA sequence: TGCAGTGCTCCGCAGGGGGGGGTCGGACCCCAGCATTTT. Amino acids: CSAPQGGVGPQHF.

This clonotype was seen repeatedly, ten times or more. This chain connects TRBV20-1 to TRBJ2-1; the D is unclear. The V end was cut by 1 base, the J end by 1 base, with 8 bases between. In germline, CDR1 is DFQATT, CDR2 SNEGSKA (reference sequence). The CDR3 is 14 amino acids. DNA of the CDR3: TGCAGTGCTAGAGTCCCTGGGTCCTACAATGAGCAGTTCTTC. Translating gives CSARVPGSYNEQFF.

This chain joins TRBV19 and TRBJ2-1, with 10 bases identical to TRBD2. V shed 5 bases and J 5 bases; nucleotides not matched to a gene: 9. Germline-derived CDR1 and CDR2 are LNHDA and SQIVND (reference sequence). This CDR3 region has 16 residues. The CDR3 loop is CASSDGAGGAHNEQFF. The CDR3 nucleotides are TGTGCCAGTAGTGACGGAGCGGGAGGGGCACACAATGAGCAGTTCTTC. Based on the CDR3 plus reference TRBV19 and TRBJ2-1, the full variable domain is DGGITQSPKYLFRKEGQNVTLSCEQNLNHDAMYWYRQDPGQGLRLIYYSQIVNDFQKGDIAEGYSVSREKKESFPLTVTSAQKNPTAFYLCASSDGAGGAHNEQFFGPGTRLTVL.

The chain has TRBV6-1 and TRBJ1-4; D uncertain. Trimming shortened V by 2 bases and J by 0 bases, and 10 bases separated the two germline ends. CDR3 length: 16 residues. CDR1 MNHNS and CDR2 SASEGT come from the germline V gene. CDR3 bases: TGTGCCAGCAGTGAAATCTCCGGGGCAACTAATGAAAAACTGTTTTTT. As protein: CASSEISGATNEKLFF.

This clonotype was recorded at least ten times. This rearrangement joins TRBV7-9 to TRBJ2-7; D might be TRBD2 (6 bases). Trimming removed 1 base from V and 1 base from J, with 8 bases in between. Germline CDR1 and CDR2: SEHNR and FQNEAQ (reference sequence). The CDR3 length is 14 residues. CDR3: CASSLGGASYEQYF. CDR3 nucleotides: TGTGCCAGCAGCTTAGGCGGGGCTTCCTACGAGCAGTACTTC.

The V and J genes are TRBV27 and TRBJ2-5; 7 bases agree with TRBD1. The CDR3 length is 14 residues. Trimming at V came to 8 bases and at J to 4 bases, leaving 10 bases not matched to a gene. Germline CDR1 and CDR2: MNHEY and SMNVEV (reference sequence). Here the CDR3 reads CASGLGQVGETQYF. The CDR3 coding sequence is TGTGCCAGCGGCTTAGGACAGGTGGGAGAGACCCAGTACTTC.

This clonotype has ten or more counts. This chain joins TRBV20-1 and TRBJ2-3, with 10 bases fitting TRBD2. In germline, CDR1 is DFQATT, CDR2 SNEGSKA (reference sequence). The trim removed 0 bases at V and 3 bases at J, leaving 12 bases unmatched. The CDR3 contains 18 residues. CDR3 sequence reads: CSARDPASGSVATDTQYF. In DNA, the CDR3 is TGCAGTGCTAGAGATCCGGCTAGCGGGAGTGTGGCGACAGATACGCAGTATTTT.

V gene TRBV3-1 combines with J gene TRBJ2-2; no clear D gene. CDR1 and CDR2 from the germline V gene are LGHDT and YNNKEL (reference sequence). This CDR3 is 14 amino acids long. Trimming cost V 3 bases and J 3 bases, with 8 bases left between them. CDR3 loop: CASSHYTHTGELFF. The CDR3 nucleotides read TGTGCCAGCAGCCACTACACTCACACCGGGGAGCTGTTTTTT. The full variable domain, with the rest looked up from reference TRBV3-1 and TRBJ2-2, is DTAVSQTPKYLVTQMGNDKSIKCEQNLGHDTMYWYKQDSKKFLKIMFSYNNKELIINETVPNRFSPKSPDKAHLNLHINSLELGDSAVYFCASSHYTHTGELFFGEGSRLTVL.

This clonotype has ten or more counts. V gene TRBV18 combines with J gene TRBJ2-7, with 7 bases aligning to TRBD2. Germline assignment: CDR1 KGHSH and CDR2 LQKENI. This CDR3 is 13 amino acids long. Unmatched junction bases numbered 5, after V lost 2 bases and J lost 7 bases. CDR3 bases: TGTGCCAGCTCACCAGTGACTAGCTTTGAGCAGTACTTC. Translating it yields CASSPVTSFEQYF.

The rearrangement links TRBV19 to TRBJ1-1; no definite D call. The V gene lost 4 bases and the J gene lost 1 base, with 13 bases spanning the gap. Germline V gives CDR1 LNHDA, CDR2 SQIVND (reference sequence). CDR3 length equals 15 residues. The CDR3 is CASSTIGRSNTEAFF. Here the CDR3 DNA reads TGTGCCAGTAGTACGATCGGCAGGTCGAACACTGAAGCTTTCTTT.

The chain combines TRBV20-1 with TRBJ2-7, with 7 bases identical to TRBD2. The CDR3 is 14 residues long. Germline CDR1 and CDR2: DFQATT and SNEGSKA (reference sequence). V lost 0 bases, J lost 3 bases, and 5 bases stayed unmatched. The chain's CDR3 is CSARDNGGDYEQYF. The DNA for the CDR3 is TGCAGTGCTAGAGATAATGGGGGGGACTACGAGCAGTACTTC.

This clonotype has ten or more counts. The chain couples TRBV7-8 to TRBJ1-1, with TRBD1 identical over 9 bases. J lost 1 base, V lost 1 base, and 7 bases had no gene match. Per the germline V gene, CDR1 is SGHVS and CDR2 is FQNEAQ. CDR3 size: 17 residues. The CDR3 DNA reads TGTGCCAGCAGCTTAGAGGGACAGGGAAGCCCGAACACTGAAGCTTTCTTT. Protein: CASSLEGQGSPNTEAFF.

In its sample, this clonotype was seen many times. The chain links TRBV5-8 to TRBJ2-5, with D tentatively TRBD1 or TRBD2 (5 bases each). This CDR3 region has 15 residues. The V end was cut by 3 bases, the J end by 2 bases, with 14 bases between. CDR1 is SGHTS and CDR2 is YDEGEE in the germline V gene. CDR3 loop: CASSWGRDGQETQYF. CDR3 nucleotides: TGTGCCAGCAGCTGGGGCCGGGACGGACAAGAGACCCAGTACTTC.

This sequence joins TRBV14 and TRBJ2-5; D is unresolved. The germline V gene encodes CDR1 SGHDN and CDR2 FVKESK. V was shortened by 4 bases and J by 5 bases, with 14 bases between the two germline ends. This CDR3 is 14 amino acids long. The CDR3: CASSRLEVSETQYF. For the CDR3, the DNA is TGTGCCAGCAGCCGCTTAGAAGTCTCCGAGACCCAGTACTTC.

This clonotype was observed many times. This chain links TRBV28 with TRBJ2-3; tentatively, D is TRBD1 (5 bases). Germline CDR1 and CDR2: MDHEN and SYDVKM. Trimming removed 7 bases from V and 0 bases from J, with 11 bases in between. This CDR3 contains 14 residues. The CDR3 protein is CASIGAFSTDTQYF. The DNA of the CDR3 is TGTGCCAGCATAGGGGCCTTCAGCACAGATACGCAGTATTTT.

Worth noting for this clonotype: A read error may account for a junction end that differs from germline. The rearrangement joins TRBV4-3 to TRBJ1-2; D is possibly TRBD1 (5 bases). The CDR3 loop spans 17 amino acids. Germline values: CDR1 LGHNA, CDR2 YSLEER. The CDR3: CASGQENWAARADGYTF. The DNA for the CDR3 is TGCGCCAGCGGCCAAGAGAATTGGGCGGCCAGGGCGGATGGCTACACCTTC.

This clonotype appeared a few times. This rearrangement joins TRBV4-1 to TRBJ2-7; 12 bases agree with TRBD1. Trimming took 3 bases from V and 3 from J; bases not matched to a gene: 9. This CDR3 is 17 amino acids long. Per germline, CDR1 MGHRA and CDR2 YSYEKL. CDR3 DNA sequence: TGCGCCAGCAGCCACCCCACGGGACAGGGGGCCGTCTACGAGCAGTACTTC. It is translated as CASSHPTGQGAVYEQYF.

The chain has TRBV19 and TRBJ2-7, with TRBD1 matching over 8 bases. The CDR3 runs 14 residues. With 3 bases clipped from V and 2 bases from J, the junction kept 3 bases outside the gene matches. From germline, CDR1 is LNHDA and CDR2 SQIVND (reference sequence). The CDR3 region is CASSIPGQAYEQYF. CDR3 sequence (DNA): TGTGCCAGTAGTATTCCGGGACAGGCCTACGAGCAGTACTTC.

The chain employs TRBV15 and TRBJ1-5; the D gene is possibly TRBD1 (5 bases). CDR3 length: 15 residues. Germline values: CDR1 LNHNV, CDR2 YYDKDF (reference sequence). Trimming stripped 8 bases from V and 7 bases from J, with 21 bases between. CDR3 region: CATSPRIEGSQPQHF. The CDR3 nucleotides read TGTGCCACCTCTCCCCGAATCGAGGGGAGCCAGCCCCAGCATTTT. The full variable domain, its missing parts supplied by reference TRBV15 and TRBJ1-5, is DAMVIQNPRYQVTQFGKPVTLSCSQTLNHNVMYWYQQKSSQAPKLLFHYYDKDFNNEADTPDNFQSRRPNTSFCFLDIRSPGLGDTAMYLCATSPRIEGSQPQHFGDGTRLSIL.

The chain employs TRBV29-1 and TRBJ1-4; D unresolved. The CDR3 covers 14 residues. Trimming took off 4 bases at V and 6 bases at J, with 15 bases between the two ends. The germline V gene encodes CDR1 SQVTM and CDR2 ANQGSEA. CDR3 bases: TGCAGCGTTGGCGCCCCGGGAGGGCATGAAAAACTGTTTTTT. Protein: CSVGAPGGHEKLFF.